This T cell receptor (beta chain) originates from a study of blood T cell repertoires in COVID-19 (dated by TCRdb to the early 2020s). With respect to the entire study: The collaborator samples originated in the United States, Italy and Spain and spanned the acute and convalescent phases of COVID-19. The material from the prospective study consisted of cDNA or gDNA derived from T cells, B-cell-depleted T cells, or PBMCs. Subjects who had been exposed to COVID-19, were actively infected with it, or had recovered from it provided the deeply sampled blood TCRbeta repertoires that made up the dataset. The repertoires were released in a freely available public database intended as a resource for research on the immune response to SARS-CoV-2. Samples came from the ongoing ImmuneRACE study (first 160 participants) plus 1,254 subjects from 6 global collaborators. A de-identified subject ID, COVID-19 status, age in years and sex were almost always included in the sample metadata. HLA class I and class II types, where available, came from metadata supplied by the sample provider rather than from assay-based typing.

In the prospective study, participants were about 18 to 95 years old, resided in 24 geographic areas of the United States, and were enrolled through a virtual design. In the prospective study, cohorts were assigned on the basis of participant-reported clinical history obtained from a screening survey and a study questionnaire. Exposed participants had been in contact with someone with a PCR-confirmed or clinician-diagnosed COVID-19 case within 2 weeks of study entry. Each participant in the prospective study had whole blood, serum and a nasopharyngeal or oropharyngeal swab collected by mobile phlebotomists. Over a roughly 2-month period, participants in the prospective study had the option of providing additional blood draws and questionnaires. Before DNA extraction, prospective study blood samples were shipped either frozen or at room temperature. This clone has only one observation. Its antigen remains unidentified. Base-call qualities are not available, and no considerably larger clone is one nucleotide away.

At the junction V is shortened by 4 bases and J by 4 bases, with 13 bases in between. CDR1 SQVTM and CDR2 ANQGSEA are derived from the germline V gene. Spanning cysteine to phenylalanine, the CDR3 consists of 13 amino acids. The read is trimmed to its CDR3 DNA, 39 bases read in frame from base 1. TCRbeta CDR3 regions were amplified from genomic DNA using the immunoSEQ Assay, a bias-controlled multiplex PCR. From the authors' description of their analysis: Within the assay, amplification of reference gene primers was used to estimate how many nucleated cells each sample contained. Sequence reads were collapsed and filtered to measure the absolute abundance of every unique TCRbeta CDR3 rearrangement. For each sample, productive Simpson clonality was calculated as the square root of Simpson's diversity index across productive rearrangements. Sourced from immuneACCESS, this table was stored by TCRdb with only in-frame sequences that have V and J called. A share of the clones is absent; for the studies checked, an unresolved V gene accounts for under half, and the remainder has no known explanation. V, J and clone size reflect that table, while D and trimming were determined from the DNA. The sample contains approximately 400,000 clones, 91% of them found a single time. Roughly 0.9% of the sample is taken by the ten largest.

What the study reported, not specific to this receptor: Clinical and demographic metadata were provided uncurated, with the amount varying by source and participant.

Material for sequencing was PBMCs or T cells enriched from blood (not recorded which). The chain couples TRBV29-1 to TRBJ1-1; too little of a D gene remains to name it. This TCR came from a middle-aged woman who had been exposed to COVID-19. The sequenced DNA: TGCAGCGTTGGCACCGGGAGGACCACTGAAGCTTTCTTT. This sequence encodes CSVGTGRTTEAFF.